Here is one TCR beta chain with its context. This table comes from immunoSEQ multiplex PCR, and its TCRdb copy is limited to in-frame clones, with some not included. The table lists about 2.2 million clones, just under 95% of them singletons. The data stem from a study of shared clonotypes between healthy human individuals. CD45RO-negative, CCR7-positively selected cells formed the naive CD8 fraction, excluding terminally differentiated effector memory CD45RA+ cells. The CDR3 consists of 14 residues. Trimming took off 4 bases at V and 4 bases at J, with 17 bases between the two ends. From germline, CDR1 is SQVTM and CDR2 ANQGSEA.

This clonotype originated in a man younger than 35 in good health. Some clones in this sample may be carry-over from other donors' samples. V and J are TRBV29-1 and TRBJ2-7; D may be TRBD1 (6 bases). Sequencing used naive CD8+ T cells from PBMCs. CDR3: CSVVVVRGSYEQYF. In nucleotides, the CDR3 is TGCAGCGTTGTAGTGGTCAGGGGTTCGTACGAGCAGTACTTC.